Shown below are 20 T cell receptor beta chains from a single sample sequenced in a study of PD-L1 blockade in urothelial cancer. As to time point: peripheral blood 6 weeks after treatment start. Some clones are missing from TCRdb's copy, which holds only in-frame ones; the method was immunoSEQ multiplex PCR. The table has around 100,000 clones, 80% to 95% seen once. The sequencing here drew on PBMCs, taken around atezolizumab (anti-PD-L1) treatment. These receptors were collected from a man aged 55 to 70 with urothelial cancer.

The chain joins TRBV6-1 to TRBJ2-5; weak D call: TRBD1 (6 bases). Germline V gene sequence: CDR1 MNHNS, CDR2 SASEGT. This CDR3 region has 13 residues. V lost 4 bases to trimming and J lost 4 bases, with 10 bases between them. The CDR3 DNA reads TGTGCCAGCAGTGTGGGGACATCAGAGACCCAGTACTTC. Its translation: CASSVGTSETQYF.

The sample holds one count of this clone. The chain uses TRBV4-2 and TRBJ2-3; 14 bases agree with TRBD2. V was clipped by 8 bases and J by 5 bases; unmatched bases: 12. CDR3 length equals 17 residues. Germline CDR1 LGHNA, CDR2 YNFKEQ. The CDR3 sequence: CASAGGLAGGQGDTQYF. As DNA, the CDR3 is TGTGCCAGCGCCGGCGGACTAGCGGGGGGTCAGGGAGATACGCAGTATTTT.

The CDR3 spells CASSAQTDRGHIQYF. The CDR3 DNA reads TGTGCCAGCAGCGCGCAAACTGACAGGGGGCACATTCAGTACTTC. The chain joins TRBV9 to TRBJ2-4; 10 positions match TRBD1. The CDR3 spans 15 residues. Germline-derived CDR1 and CDR2 are SGDLS and YYNGEE. J gave up 8 bases and V 3 bases, and 8 bases lay outside the gene matches. Variable domain in full (rest from reference TRBV9 and TRBJ2-4): DSGVTQTPKHLITATGQRVTLRCSPRSGDLSVYWYQQSLDQGLQFLIQYYNGEERAKGNILERFSAQQFPDLHSELNLSSLELGDSALYFCASSAQTDRGHIQYFGAGTRLSVL.

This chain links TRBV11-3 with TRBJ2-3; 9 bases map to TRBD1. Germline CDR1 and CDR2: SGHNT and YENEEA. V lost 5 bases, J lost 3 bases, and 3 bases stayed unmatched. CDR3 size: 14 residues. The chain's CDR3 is CASSPGQGTDTQYF. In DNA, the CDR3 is TGTGCCAGCAGCCCAGGACAGGGGACAGATACGCAGTATTTT. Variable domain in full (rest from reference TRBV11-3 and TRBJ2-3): EAGVVQSPRYKIIEKKQPVAFWCNPISGHNTLYWYLQNLGQGPELLIRYENEEAVDDSQLPKDRFSAERLKGVDSTLKIQPAELGDSAVYLCASSPGQGTDTQYFGPGTRLTVL.

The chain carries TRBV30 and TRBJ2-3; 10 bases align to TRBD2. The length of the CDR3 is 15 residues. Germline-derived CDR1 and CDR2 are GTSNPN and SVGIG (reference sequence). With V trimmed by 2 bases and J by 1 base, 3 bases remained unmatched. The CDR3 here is CAWSQRGGRTDTQYF. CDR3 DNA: TGTGCCTGGAGTCAGCGGGGGGGTCGCACAGATACGCAGTATTTT.

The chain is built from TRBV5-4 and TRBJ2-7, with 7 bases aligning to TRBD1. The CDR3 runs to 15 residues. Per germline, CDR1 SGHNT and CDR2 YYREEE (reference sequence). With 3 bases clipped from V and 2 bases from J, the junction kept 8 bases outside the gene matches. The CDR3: CASSYLDRDTYEQYF. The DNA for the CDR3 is TGTGCCAGCAGCTATCTCGACAGGGATACCTACGAGCAGTACTTC.

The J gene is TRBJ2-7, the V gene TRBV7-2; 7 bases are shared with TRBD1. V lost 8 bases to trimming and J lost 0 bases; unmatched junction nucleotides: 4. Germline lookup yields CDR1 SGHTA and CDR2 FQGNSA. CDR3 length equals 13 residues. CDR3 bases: TGTGCCAGCCGGGACAGAAACTCCTACGAGCAGTACTTC. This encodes CASRDRNSYEQYF.

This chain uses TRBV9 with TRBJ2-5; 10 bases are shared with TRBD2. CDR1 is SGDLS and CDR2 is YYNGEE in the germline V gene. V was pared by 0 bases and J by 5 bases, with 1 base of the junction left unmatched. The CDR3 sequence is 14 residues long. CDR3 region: CASSVGLAGETQYF. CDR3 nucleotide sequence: TGTGCCAGCAGCGTAGGACTAGCGGGTGAGACCCAGTACTTC.

In DNA form, the CDR3 reads TGTGCCAGCAACAACCAAGATACGCAGTATTTT. This encodes CASNNQDTQYF. The V call is TRBV7-2, the J call TRBJ2-3; the D is unclear. Trimming shortened V by 7 bases and J by 5 bases, and 7 bases separated the two germline ends. This CDR3 has 11 residues. CDR1 is SGHTA, CDR2 FQGNSA, per germline. The entire variable domain, with the rest obtained from reference TRBV7-2 and TRBJ2-3, is as follows: GAGVSQSPSNKVTEKGKDVELRCDPISGHTALYWYRQSLGQGLEFLIYFQGNSAPDKSGLPSDRFSAERTGGSVSTLTIQRTQQEDSAVYLCASNNQDTQYFGPGTRLTVL.

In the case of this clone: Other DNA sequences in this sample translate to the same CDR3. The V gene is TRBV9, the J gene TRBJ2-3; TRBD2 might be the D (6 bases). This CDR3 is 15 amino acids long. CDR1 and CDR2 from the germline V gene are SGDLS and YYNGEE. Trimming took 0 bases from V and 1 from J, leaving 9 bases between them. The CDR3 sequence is CASSVVGGRTDTQYF. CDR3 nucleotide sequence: TGTGCCAGCAGCGTAGTGGGGGGTCGCACAGATACGCAGTATTTT.

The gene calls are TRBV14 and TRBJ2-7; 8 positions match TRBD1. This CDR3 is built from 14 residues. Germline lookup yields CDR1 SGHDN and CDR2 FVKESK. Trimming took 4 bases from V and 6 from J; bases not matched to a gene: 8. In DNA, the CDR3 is TGTGCCAGCAGCCTCGGACAGGGCTTCTCCGAGCAGTACTTC. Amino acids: CASSLGQGFSEQYF. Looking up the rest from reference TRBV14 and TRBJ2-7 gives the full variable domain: EAGVTQFPSHSVIEKGQTVTLRCDPISGHDNLYWYRRVMGKEIKFLLHFVKESKQDESGMPNNRFLAERTGGTYSTLKVQPAELEDSGVYFCASSLGQGFSEQYFGPGTRLTVT.

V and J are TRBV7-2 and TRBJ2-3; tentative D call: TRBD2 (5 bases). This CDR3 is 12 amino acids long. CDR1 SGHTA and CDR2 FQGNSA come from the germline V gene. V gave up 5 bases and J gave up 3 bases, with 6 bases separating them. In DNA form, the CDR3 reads TGTGCCAGCAGCACTAGGACAGATACGCAGTATTTT. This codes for CASSTRTDTQYF.

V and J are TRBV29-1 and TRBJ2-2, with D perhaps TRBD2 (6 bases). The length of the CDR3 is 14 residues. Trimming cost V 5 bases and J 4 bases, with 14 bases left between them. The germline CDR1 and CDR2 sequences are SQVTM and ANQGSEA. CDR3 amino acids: CSVLPGSLTGELFF. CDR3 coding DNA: TGCAGCGTTCTCCCCGGGAGTCTCACCGGGGAGCTGTTTTTT.

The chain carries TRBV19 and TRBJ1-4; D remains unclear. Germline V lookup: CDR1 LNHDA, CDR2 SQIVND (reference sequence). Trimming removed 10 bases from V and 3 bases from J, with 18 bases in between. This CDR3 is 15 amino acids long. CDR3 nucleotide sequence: TGTGCCACCTCCTTCCTCGGGTTGGCTAATGAAAAACTGTTTTTT. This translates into CATSFLGLANEKLFF.

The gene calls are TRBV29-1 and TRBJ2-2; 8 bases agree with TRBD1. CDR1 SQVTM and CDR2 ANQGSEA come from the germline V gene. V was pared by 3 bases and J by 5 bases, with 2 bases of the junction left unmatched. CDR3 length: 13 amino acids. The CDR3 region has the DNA TGCAGCGTTGATAGGACAGGGACCGGGGAGCTGTTTTTT. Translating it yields CSVDRTGTGELFF.

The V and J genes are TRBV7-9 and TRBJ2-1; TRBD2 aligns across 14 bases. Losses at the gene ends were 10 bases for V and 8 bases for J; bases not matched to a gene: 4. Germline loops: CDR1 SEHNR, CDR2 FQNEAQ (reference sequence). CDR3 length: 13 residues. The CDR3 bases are TGTGCCAAAGGGACTAGCGGGAGCTATGAGCAGTTCTTC. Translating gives CAKGTSGSYEQFF.

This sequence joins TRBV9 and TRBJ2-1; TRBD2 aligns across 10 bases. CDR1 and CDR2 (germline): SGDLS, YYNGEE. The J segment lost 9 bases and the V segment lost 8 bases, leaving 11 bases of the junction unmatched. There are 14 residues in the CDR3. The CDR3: CASQAGGQVGEQFF. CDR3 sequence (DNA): TGTGCCAGTCAAGCGGGGGGGCAGGTGGGTGAGCAGTTCTTC.

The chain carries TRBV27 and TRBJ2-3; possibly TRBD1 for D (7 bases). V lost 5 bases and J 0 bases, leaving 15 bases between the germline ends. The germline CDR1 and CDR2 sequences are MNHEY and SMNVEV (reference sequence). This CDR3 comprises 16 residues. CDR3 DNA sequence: TGTGCCAGCAGTAGGGGGCGGGGTCTAAGCACAGATACGCAGTATTTT. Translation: CASSRGRGLSTDTQYF.

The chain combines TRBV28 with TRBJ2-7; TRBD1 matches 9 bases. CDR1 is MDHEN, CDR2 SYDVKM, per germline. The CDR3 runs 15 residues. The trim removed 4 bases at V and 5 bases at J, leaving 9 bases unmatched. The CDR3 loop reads CASSSGQGNGNEQYF. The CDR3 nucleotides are TGTGCCAGCAGTTCGGGACAGGGAAACGGCAACGAGCAGTACTTC.

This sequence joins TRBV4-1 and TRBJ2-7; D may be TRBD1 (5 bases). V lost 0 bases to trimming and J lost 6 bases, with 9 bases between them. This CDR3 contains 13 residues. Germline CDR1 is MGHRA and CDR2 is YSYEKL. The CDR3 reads CASSQDRQGEQYF. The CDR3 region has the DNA TGCGCCAGCAGCCAAGATAGGCAGGGCGAGCAGTACTTC.